This T cell receptor (beta chain) was captured in a study of blood T cell repertoires in COVID-19. Study-level background: Samples came from the United States, Italy and Spain, spanning acute and convalescent COVID-19. PBMCs, B-cell-depleted T cells, or T cells provided the cDNA or gDNA that made up the material.

The V gene's germline CDR1 is SGHVS and CDR2 FQNEAQ. The ends were cut back, 5 bases at V and 9 bases at J, with 23 bases in the middle. The CDR3 spans 15 residues. Those enrolled in Seattle joined during active infection and were followed longitudinally afterward. Sequenced by immunoSEQ multiplex PCR; TCRdb stores in-frame clones only, minus some. The data contain 330,000 or so clones, 80% to 90% of them seen just once; the ten biggest clones take up approximately 9.3%. V and J are TRBV7-8 and TRBJ2-7; a weak D match, TRBD2 (6 bases). The specimen sequenced was peripheral blood. The sequence was collected from a man aged 25 to 45 with COVID-19, enrolled during active disease. CDR3 DNA sequence: TGTGCCAGCAGCCTCCTTAGCGGTTCACGGTCGTGGCAGTACTTC. Translating it yields CASSLLSGSRSWQYF.